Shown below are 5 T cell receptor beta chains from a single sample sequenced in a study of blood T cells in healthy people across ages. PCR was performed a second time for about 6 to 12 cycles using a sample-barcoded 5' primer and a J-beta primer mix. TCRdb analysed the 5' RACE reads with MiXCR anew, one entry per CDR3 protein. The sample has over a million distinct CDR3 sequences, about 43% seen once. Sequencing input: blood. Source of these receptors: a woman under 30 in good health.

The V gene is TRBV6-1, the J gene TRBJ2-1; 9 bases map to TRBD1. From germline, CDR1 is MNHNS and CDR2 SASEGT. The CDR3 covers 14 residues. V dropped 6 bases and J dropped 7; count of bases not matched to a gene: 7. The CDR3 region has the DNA TGTGCCAGCAGGAGACAGGGGGTCACTAATGAGCAGTTCTTC. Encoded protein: CASRRQGVTNEQFF.

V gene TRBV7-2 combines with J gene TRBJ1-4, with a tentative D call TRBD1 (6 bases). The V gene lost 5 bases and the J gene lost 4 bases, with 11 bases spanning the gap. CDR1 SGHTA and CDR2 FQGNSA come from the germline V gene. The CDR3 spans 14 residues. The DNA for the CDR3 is TGTGCCAGCAGCGCGGACAGATTTAATGAAAAACTGTTTTTT. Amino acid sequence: CASSADRFNEKLFF.

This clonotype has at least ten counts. CDR3 nucleotides: TGTGCCAGCAGTGAAACCGGGGGGACCCAAGAGACCCAGTACTTC. This encodes CASSETGGTQETQYF. V gene TRBV28 combines with J gene TRBJ2-5; the match to TRBD2 covers 7 bases. V gave up 5 bases and J gave up 1 base; unmatched junction bases: 7. Per the germline V gene, CDR1 is MDHEN and CDR2 is SYDVKM. This CDR3 comprises 15 residues.

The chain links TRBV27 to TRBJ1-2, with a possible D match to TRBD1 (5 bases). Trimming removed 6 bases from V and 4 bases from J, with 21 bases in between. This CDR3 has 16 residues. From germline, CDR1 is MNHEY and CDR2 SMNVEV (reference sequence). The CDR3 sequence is CASSLEGRAGSYGYTF. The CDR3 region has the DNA TGTGCCAGCAGCCTGGAGGGGAGGGCAGGGAGCTATGGCTACACCTTC.

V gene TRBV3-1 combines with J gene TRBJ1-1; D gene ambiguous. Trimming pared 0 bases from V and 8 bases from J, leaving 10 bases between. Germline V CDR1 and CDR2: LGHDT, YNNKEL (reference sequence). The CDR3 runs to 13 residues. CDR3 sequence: CASSQEPVPEAFF. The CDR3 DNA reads TGTGCCAGCAGCCAAGAGCCAGTCCCCGAAGCTTTCTTT.